The clone carrying this T cell receptor (beta chain) occurred once. This sample was included in a study of blood T cell repertoires in COVID-19. About the study: Sites in the United States, Italy and Spain provided acute and convalescent COVID-19 samples.

Participant-reported clinical history was the basis for cohort assignment. Exposed participants came across a COVID-19 case within 2 weeks before study entry. Germline V gene sequence: CDR1 KGHDR, CDR2 SFDVKD. Trimming shortened V by 9 bases and J by 3 bases, and 10 bases separated the two germline ends. This CDR3 contains 13 residues. The authors' processing: Quantification of nucleated cells was approximated via reference gene primer amplification. The method was immunoSEQ multiplex PCR; TCRdb's version includes in-frame clones alone and lacks a portion of them. D and trimming were read from the DNA, whereas the V and J calls and clone size are those reported in that table. This sample has a few hundred thousand clones; roughly 90% occur once, and the top ten carry about 4.6%.

This sequence joins TRBV24-1 and TRBJ2-2; D possibly corresponds to TRBD2 (6 bases). This sequence originates from a woman between 25 and 40 years old who had been exposed to COVID-19. Sequencing was carried out using PBMCs or T cells enriched from blood (not recorded which). This CDR3 is CATHAGYTGELFF. The DNA for the CDR3 is TGTGCCACCCATGCGGGGTACACCGGGGAGCTGTTTTTT.